This T cell receptor (beta chain) was found in a study of response to subunit inactivated influenza vaccine. General study points: The authors proposed limited new T cell recruitment per seasonal influenza vaccination.

This clonotype appeared a few times. What it recognizes is unknown. Each CDR3 protein is one row after TCRdb ran MiXCR on the RT-PCR reads. The profile shows around 530,000 distinct CDR3 sequences, 10% to 15% of them singletons. The source of this sequence is a man aged 45-65 years who received an inactivated influenza vaccine. The sequencing here drew on PBMCs from blood, taken on the day of vaccination.

The CDR3 coding sequence is TGTGCCAGCAGCCCCGGGACAGGGAGCTCCTATAATTCACCCCTCCACTTT. Protein product: CASSPGTGSSYNSPLHF. The genes are TRBV28 and TRBJ1-6, with 9 bases identical to TRBD1. V lost 6 bases to trimming and J lost 0 bases; unmatched junction nucleotides: 6. This CDR3 is built from 17 residues. Germline V gene sequence: CDR1 MDHEN, CDR2 SYDVKM.